This T cell receptor beta chain emerged from a study of T-cell memory formation after mild COVID-19. Study-wide context: TCR clusters showed largely donor specificity.

The CDR3 consists of 14 residues. Trimming removed 6 bases from V and 6 bases from J; junction bases left unmatched: 7. The germline CDR1 and CDR2 sequences are SGHTA and FQGTGA. Study findings and constraints: Memory cells collected pre-infection included some clones that later responded, suggesting cross-reactive memory joined.

TCRdb re-called the 5' RACE reads through MiXCR, storing one row per CDR3 protein. The table records 250,000 to 350,000 distinct CDR3 sequences, around a sixth of them present only once. This clonotype was detected a few times. What it binds is unknown. This chain uses TRBV7-3 with TRBJ2-2; 7 bases agree with TRBD2. This clonotype originated in a man between 18 and 29 years old who had mild COVID-19 (a few samples of this study predate the infection). Cell type and time point are not known. Sample: PBMCs or a T cell subset sorted from them (not recorded which). CDR3 sequence (DNA): TGTGCCAGCAGTTCCTTTGGGGGGGCCGGGGAGCTGTTTTTT. Protein product: CASSSFGGAGELFF.